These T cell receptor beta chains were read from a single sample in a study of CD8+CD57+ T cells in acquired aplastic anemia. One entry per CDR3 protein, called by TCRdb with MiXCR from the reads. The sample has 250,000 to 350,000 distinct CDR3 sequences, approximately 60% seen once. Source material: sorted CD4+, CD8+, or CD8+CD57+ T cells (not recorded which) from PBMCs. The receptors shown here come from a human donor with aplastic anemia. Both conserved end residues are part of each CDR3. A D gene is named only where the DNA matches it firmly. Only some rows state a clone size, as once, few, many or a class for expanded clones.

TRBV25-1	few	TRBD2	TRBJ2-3	CASSEWASGGTTDTQYF	TGTGCCAGCAGTGAATGGGCTAGCGGGGGGACCACAGATACGCAGTATTTT
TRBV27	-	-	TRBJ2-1	CASSLRTATYNEQFF	TGTGCCAGCAGTCTCAGGACAGCTACCTACAATGAGCAGTTCTTC
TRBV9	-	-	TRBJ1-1	CASSKGSQTQAFF	TGTGCCAGCAGCAAGGGGAGCCAGACACAAGCTTTCTTT
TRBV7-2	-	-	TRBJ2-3	CASSPMGSDTQYF	TGTGCCAGCAGCCCCATGGGCTCTGATACGCAGTATTTT
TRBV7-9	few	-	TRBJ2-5	CASSLGAQETQYF	TGTGCCAGCAGCTTGGGGGCCCAAGAGACCCAGTACTTC
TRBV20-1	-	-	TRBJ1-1	CSATKPTSGGKAAFF	TGCAGTGCAACCAAGCCCACTAGCGGGGGGAAAGCAGCTTTCTTT
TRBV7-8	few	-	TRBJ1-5	CASSLAAGRVNQPQHF	TGTGCCAGCAGCTTAGCGGCGGGCAGGGTCAATCAGCCCCAGCATTTT
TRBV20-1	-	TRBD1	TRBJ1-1	CSARVRQGEAFF	TGCAGTGCTAGGGTGAGACAGGGCGAAGCTTTCTTT
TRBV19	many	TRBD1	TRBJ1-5	CASSARGQGMRQPQHF	TGTGCCAGTAGTGCCCGGGGACAGGGGATGAGGCAGCCCCAGCATTTT
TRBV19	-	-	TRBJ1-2	CASSIDSTSPGGGYTF	TGTGCCAGTAGTATAGATTCTACATCCCCGGGAGGCGGCTACACCTTC